Below are 22 T cell receptor beta chains sequenced from a single sample in a study of T cell responses to AZD1222 COVID-19 vaccine. The repertoire was sequenced with immunoSEQ multiplex PCR; TCRdb's copy has only in-frame clones and lacks some. In the table there are about 110,000 clones, roughly 90% of which are singletons. The source material was peripheral blood, sampled on day 0 of AZD1222 vaccination. The source of these receptors is an adult in good health.

This chain joins TRBV30 and TRBJ1-2; D is uncertain. Trimming took off 4 bases at V and 4 bases at J, with 16 bases between the two ends. The CDR3 is 14 residues long. Germline V gene sequence: CDR1 GTSNPN, CDR2 SVGIG (reference sequence). The CDR3 nucleotides read TGTGCCTGGACCCCCAGAGGACGGGGCTATGGCTACACCTTC. This gives the protein CAWTPRGRGYGYTF.

V gene TRBV6-1 combines with J gene TRBJ1-5; a weak D match, TRBD1 (5 bases). CDR1 and CDR2 from the germline V gene are MNHNS and SASEGT. CDR3 size: 15 residues. Trimming took off 2 bases at V and 3 bases at J, with 11 bases between the two ends. The CDR3 coding sequence is TGTGCCAGCAGTGAACAGGGTCTCGTCAATCAGCCCCAGCATTTT. This encodes CASSEQGLVNQPQHF.

This clone appeared a few times. The chain couples TRBV30 to TRBJ1-5; D is unclear. The ends were cut back, 0 bases at V and 4 bases at J, with 10 bases in the middle. CDR3 size: 14 residues. From germline, CDR1 is GTSNPN and CDR2 SVGIG (reference sequence). In DNA form, the CDR3 reads TGTGCCTGGAGTGTAAGGCAGTATAATCAGCCCCAGCATTTT. Translating gives CAWSVRQYNQPQHF. The entire variable domain, with the rest obtained from reference TRBV30 and TRBJ1-5, is as follows: SQTIHQWPATLVQPVGSPLSLECTVEGTSNPNLYWYRQAAGRGLQLLFYSVGIGQISSEVPQNLSASRPQDRQFILSSKKLLLSDSGFYLCAWSVRQYNQPQHFGDGTRLSIL.

This chain joins TRBV10-3 and TRBJ2-3; 10 nucleotides match TRBD2. CDR1 and CDR2 (germline): ENHRY, SYGVKD. With 8 bases clipped from V and 0 bases from J, the junction kept 14 bases outside the gene matches. This CDR3 comprises 18 residues. CDR3 nucleotide sequence: TGTGCCATCCGAACGGATGGTAGCGGGGGGATTAGCACAGATACGCAGTATTTT. Residues: CAIRTDGSGGISTDTQYF.

This sequence joins TRBV6-5 and TRBJ1-2; D is ambiguous. Between the trimmed V and J ends, which lost 6 bases and 6 bases, there was a span of 8 bases. Germline CDR1 is MNHEY and CDR2 is SVGAGI. This CDR3 contains 11 residues. In DNA, the CDR3 is TGTGCCAGCAGGTGGAACGATGGCTACACCTTC. It is translated as CASRWNDGYTF.

The chain employs TRBV20-1 and TRBJ2-5; D ambiguous. There are 11 residues in the CDR3. CDR1 is DFQATT, CDR2 SNEGSKA, per germline (reference sequence). V was pared by 6 bases and J by 5 bases, with 10 bases between. CDR3 amino acids: CSAEHSETQYF. The CDR3 DNA reads as TGCAGTGCGGAGCATTCGGAGACCCAGTACTTC.

The rearrangement uses TRBV6-6 and TRBJ1-3; no firm D call. Trimming took 8 bases from V and 0 from J, leaving 8 bases between them. The CDR3 is made up of 13 amino acids. The germline V gene encodes CDR1 MNHNY and CDR2 SVGAGI (reference sequence). CDR3 sequence (DNA): TGTGCCAGCGGGGAGAACTCTGGAAACACCATATATTTT. Protein sequence: CASGENSGNTIYF.

The chain has TRBV5-1 and TRBJ2-5; TRBD2 matches 16 bases. The CDR3 consists of 16 residues. Looked up from germline, CDR1 is SGHRS and CDR2 is YFSETQ. Trimming at V came to 4 bases and at J to 5 bases, leaving 5 bases not matched to a gene. CDR3 sequence: CASSPGLAGGWETQYF. The DNA for the CDR3 is TGCGCCAGCAGCCCGGGACTAGCGGGAGGGTGGGAGACCCAGTACTTC. The variable domain in full, with the rest retrieved from reference TRBV5-1 and TRBJ2-5, is KAGVTQTPRYLIKTRGQQVTLSCSPISGHRSVSWYQQTPGQGLQFLFEYFSETQRNKGNFPGRFSGRQFSNSRSEMNVSTLELGDSALYLCASSPGLAGGWETQYFGPGTRLLVL.

V gene TRBV7-2 combines with J gene TRBJ1-2; D perhaps matches TRBD1 (5 bases). This CDR3 has 14 residues. V lost 5 bases and J 8 bases, leaving 18 bases between the germline ends. Germline V CDR1 and CDR2: SGHTA, FQGNSA. The CDR3 reads CASSPGRTQGGYTF. CDR3 bases: TGTGCCAGCAGCCCCGGGCGGACCCAGGGCGGCTACACCTTC.

The chain joins TRBV3-1 (or the pseudogene TRBV3-2) to TRBJ2-3; possibly TRBD2 for D (7 bases). This CDR3 contains 15 residues. V was shortened by 4 bases and J by 11 bases, with 22 bases between the two germline ends. CDR1 LGHDT and CDR2 YNNKEL come from the germline V gene (reference sequence). CDR3 amino acids: CASSRRLASEGGQYF. The CDR3 DNA is TGTGCCAGCAGCCGAAGACTAGCCAGCGAGGGGGGGCAGTATTTT.

There are a few counts of this clone. This chain links TRBV28 with TRBJ2-7, with D unresolved. Trimming took 3 bases from V and 3 from J, leaving 3 bases between them. Germline values: CDR1 MDHEN, CDR2 SYDVKM. The CDR3 covers 11 residues. CDR3 sequence (DNA): TGTGCCAGCAGTTTCGGCTACGAGCAGTACTTC. Protein: CASSFGYEQYF. The whole variable domain, remainder taken from reference TRBV28 and TRBJ2-7, is DVKVTQSSRYLVKRTGEKVFLECVQDMDHENMFWYRQDPGLGLRLIYFSYDVKMKEKGDIPEGYSVSREKKERFSLILESASTNQTSMYLCASSFGYEQYFGPGTRLTVT.

V is TRBV5-4 and J is TRBJ1-3, with D perhaps matching TRBD1 (6 bases). Looked up from germline, CDR1 is SGHNT and CDR2 is YYREEE (reference sequence). Trimming removed 1 base at V and 4 bases at J, with 12 bases between. There are 15 residues in the CDR3. In DNA form, the CDR3 reads TGTGCCAGCAGCTTGTGGGGGGCGAGGGGAAACACCATATATTTT. It is translated as CASSLWGARGNTIYF. The complete variable domain, with remaining parts taken from reference TRBV5-4 and TRBJ1-3, reads ETGVTQSPTHLIKTRGQQVTLRCSSQSGHNTVSWYQQALGQGPQFIFQYYREEENGRGNFPPRFSGLQFPNYSSELNVNALELDDSALYLCASSLWGARGNTIYFGEGSWLTVV.

V is TRBV7-3 and J is TRBJ2-1, with TRBD2 matching over 11 bases. After removal of 3 bases from V and 10 bases from J, the junction contained 5 bases not matched to a gene. Germline assignment: CDR1 SGHTA and CDR2 FQGTGA. The CDR3 sequence is 14 residues long. The CDR3 DNA reads as TGTGCCAGCAGCTTTAGCGGGGGGGCCGACGAGCAGTTCTTC. Translation: CASSFSGGADEQFF.

The rearrangement links TRBV28 to TRBJ1-6; tentatively, D is TRBD1 (6 bases). Germline CDR1 MDHEN, CDR2 SYDVKM. Trimming took off 6 bases at V and 5 bases at J, with 20 bases between the two ends. This CDR3 has 17 amino acids. CDR3 region: CASRSTQGPLDNSPLHF. The CDR3 bases are TGTGCCAGCAGGTCAACACAGGGTCCGCTAGATAATTCACCCCTCCACTTT.

About this clone: Distinct nucleotide sequences in the sample also encode this CDR3. The V call is TRBV7-2, the J call TRBJ2-7; D may correspond to TRBD1 or TRBD2 (5 bases each). Deletions cut 1 base from V and 4 bases from J, with 8 bases between. Germline assignment: CDR1 SGHTA and CDR2 FQGNSA. CDR3 length: 13 amino acids. The CDR3 DNA sequence: TGTGCCAGCAGCTTAGAAGAGGGGTACGAGCAGTACTTC. It codes for CASSLEEGYEQYF.

The V call is TRBV13, the J call TRBJ2-5; TRBD1 matches at 7 bases. Germline V gene data show CDR1 as PRHDT and CDR2 as FYEKMQ (reference sequence). This CDR3 has 14 residues. V shed 2 bases, J shed 5 bases, and the junction held 5 bases outside the gene matches. The CDR3 DNA is TGTGCCAGCAGCTTATGGGACAGAGAGGAGACCCAGTACTTC. Translation: CASSLWDREETQYF.

J is TRBJ1-4 and V is TRBV7-3, with a possible D match to TRBD1 (5 bases). In germline, CDR1 is SGHTA, CDR2 FQGTGA. Trimming removed 3 bases at V and 7 bases at J, with 9 bases between. The CDR3 has 13 residues. The CDR3 here is CASSFQGCEKLFF. In nucleotides, the CDR3 is TGTGCCAGCAGCTTTCAGGGTTGTGAAAAACTGTTTTTT.

The chain couples TRBV7-9 to TRBJ1-2; no firm D call. The CDR3 covers 12 residues. V was shortened by 1 base and J by 6 bases, with 6 bases between the two germline ends. Germline V gene data show CDR1 as SEHNR and CDR2 as FQNEAQ (reference sequence). The CDR3 loop is CASSLVVNGYTF. The CDR3 nucleotides read TGTGCCAGCAGCTTAGTAGTTAATGGCTACACCTTC. Full variable domain (outside the CDR3, taken from reference TRBV7-9 and TRBJ1-2): DTGVSQNPRHKITKRGQNVTFRCDPISEHNRLYWYRQTLGQGPEFLTYFQNEAQLEKSRLLSDRFSAERPKGSFSTLEIQRTEQGDSAMYLCASSLVVNGYTFGSGTRLTVV.

The chain is built from TRBV5-4 and TRBJ1-3; 7 nucleotides line up with TRBD1. Germline CDR1 SGHNT, CDR2 YYREEE (reference sequence). With V trimmed by 0 bases and J by 3 bases, 9 bases remained unmatched. The CDR3 is 17 amino acids. The CDR3 protein is CASSLAPAGGVGNTIYF. DNA for the CDR3: TGTGCCAGCAGCTTGGCCCCGGCAGGGGGTGTTGGAAACACCATATATTTT.

This rearrangement joins TRBV24-1 to TRBJ2-1, with 9 bases matching TRBD1. CDR3 size: 14 residues. J lost 5 bases, V lost 4 bases, and 2 bases had no gene match. Per the germline V gene, CDR1 is KGHDR and CDR2 is SFDVKD. The CDR3 loop reads CATSDGQGNNEQFF. The CDR3 coding sequence is TGTGCCACCAGTGACGGACAGGGGAACAATGAGCAGTTCTTC.

The count of this clone is one. This chain joins TRBV24-1 and TRBJ2-2; 10 bases match TRBD2. The germline CDR1 and CDR2 sequences are KGHDR and SFDVKD. The CDR3 has 14 residues. The ends lost 9 bases at V and 3 bases at J; junction bases unmatched: 3. Here the CDR3 DNA reads TGTGCCACCGGGACTAGCGAACACACCGGGGAGCTGTTTTTT. This gives the protein CATGTSEHTGELFF.

This clone appeared once. The chain has TRBV7-6 and TRBJ2-1, with 11 positions matching TRBD2. CDR3 length: 15 residues. CDR1 SGHVS and CDR2 FNYEAQ come from the germline V gene. With 1 base clipped from V and 10 bases from J, the junction kept 6 bases outside the gene matches. DNA for the CDR3: TGTGCCAGCAGCTTAGAGTCGACTAGCGGGATCGAGCAGTTCTTC. It yields the protein CASSLESTSGIEQFF.